These 10 T cell receptor beta chains originate from one sample sequenced in a study of cytomegalovirus exposure and HLA in healthy donors. PCR involved 60 Vbeta and 13 Jbeta primers. The method was immunoSEQ multiplex PCR; TCRdb's version includes in-frame clones alone and lacks a portion of them. The data contain 110,000 to 150,000 clones, over 70% of them singletons. The sample consisted of PBMCs. These TCRs come from a middle-aged woman in good health and CMV-seronegative.

V usage is TRBV4-1 and J usage is TRBJ1-2; 8 bases map to TRBD1. The J segment lost 5 bases and the V segment lost 1 base, leaving 12 bases of the junction unmatched. The CDR3 is 17 amino acids. Per the germline V gene, CDR1 is MGHRA and CDR2 is YSYEKL. As DNA, the CDR3 is TGCGCCAGCAGCCAAGTGGGAGGACAGGGAGTGTCTTATGGCTACACCTTC. Translated, it gives CASSQVGGQGVSYGYTF.

CDR3 region: CASSLGLAGGTSSYNEQFF. CDR3 nucleotide sequence: TGCGCCAGCAGCTTGGGGCTAGCGGGGGGTACGAGCTCCTACAATGAGCAGTTCTTC. The gene calls are TRBV5-1 and TRBJ2-1, with TRBD2 matching over 11 bases. Germline lookup yields CDR1 SGHRS and CDR2 YFSETQ. With V trimmed by 0 bases and J by 0 bases, 8 bases remained unmatched. CDR3 length equals 19 residues. The full variable domain, in which reference TRBV5-1 and TRBJ2-1 provide the parts outside the CDR3, is KAGVTQTPRYLIKTRGQQVTLSCSPISGHRSVSWYQQTPGQGLQFLFEYFSETQRNKGNFPGRFSGRQFSNSRSEMNVSTLELGDSALYLCASSLGLAGGTSSYNEQFFGPGTRLTVL.

V gene TRBV28 combines with J gene TRBJ1-1; 7 bases align to TRBD1. The CDR3 has 14 amino acids. Trimming removed 2 bases from V and 3 bases from J; junction bases left unmatched: 3. Germline CDR1 reads MDHEN; CDR2 reads SYDVKM. The CDR3 bases are TGTGCCAGCAGTTTAGGGACAGATTACACTGAAGCTTTCTTT. It codes for CASSLGTDYTEAFF.

The rearrangement joins TRBV5-1 to TRBJ2-7; D perhaps matches TRBD1 (8 bases). The length of the CDR3 is 16 residues. V was pared by 7 bases and J by 3 bases, with 23 bases between. Germline values: CDR1 SGHRS, CDR2 YFSETQ. CDR3 loop: CASRSHRGGVLYEQYF. The CDR3, as DNA: TGCGCCAGCCGCTCACACAGGGGGGGGGTGCTCTACGAGCAGTACTTC.

The rearrangement joins TRBV10-3 to TRBJ1-4, with TRBD1 as a possible D gene (6 bases). This CDR3 is 13 amino acids long. The V gene's germline CDR1 is ENHRY and CDR2 SYGVKD. Trimming removed 3 bases at V and 8 bases at J, with 10 bases between. CDR3 in DNA: TGTGCCATCAGTGATGTAGGGACAGAAAAACTGTTTTTT. Translating gives CAISDVGTEKLFF.

This chain connects TRBV6-6 to TRBJ1-1; 7 bases match TRBD1. The V gene end was trimmed by 5 bases and the J gene end by 4 bases; junction bases not matched to a gene: 1. Germline lookup yields CDR1 MNHNY and CDR2 SVGAGI (reference sequence). The CDR3 is 12 amino acids. CDR3 residues: CASSPGGTEAFF. The CDR3 DNA reads as TGTGCCAGCAGTCCAGGGGGCACTGAAGCTTTCTTT.

V and J are TRBV27 and TRBJ1-5; D gene uncertain. Trimming left V 1 base short and J 1 base short, with 14 bases between. From germline, CDR1 is MNHEY and CDR2 SMNVEV (reference sequence). The CDR3 totals 17 residues. CDR3 nucleotide sequence: TGTGCCAGCAGTTTATTTCGGTCGGGTCTAAGCAATCAGCCCCAGCATTTT. As protein: CASSLFRSGLSNQPQHF.

V and J are TRBV5-1 and TRBJ2-7; no definite D call. The CDR3 has 15 amino acids. V was cut by 1 base and J by 0 bases, with 11 bases left in between. Germline CDR1 reads SGHRS; CDR2 reads YFSETQ. In DNA form, the CDR3 reads TGCGCCAGCAGCTTGTTAAATTTTCGCTCCTACGAGCAGTACTTC. Protein: CASSLLNFRSYEQYF.

The chain employs TRBV4-2 and TRBJ2-1, with TRBD2 matching 10 bases. The CDR3 contains 17 residues. Germline V gene data show CDR1 as LGHNA and CDR2 as YNFKEQ. Trimming took 4 bases from V and 10 from J; bases not matched to a gene: 16. The CDR3 region has the DNA TGTGCCAGCAGCCCCTCCGGAGGCCAGCGGGAGGGCCAGGAGCAGTTCTTC. It codes for CASSPSGGQREGQEQFF.

The J gene is TRBJ1-1, the V gene TRBV10-3; D may be TRBD1 (5 bases). CDR1 and CDR2 from the germline V gene are ENHRY and SYGVKD. This CDR3 has 15 residues. Trimming stripped 3 bases from V and 1 base from J, with 12 bases between. The CDR3 region has the DNA TGTGCCATCAGTGACCCCGTGGGGGGGAACACTGAAGCTTTCTTT. Its protein is CAISDPVGGNTEAFF.